The 23 T cell receptor beta chains given below trace back to one sample, sequenced in a study of T cell changes during pregnancy in multiple sclerosis. TCRdb's copy holds only in-frame clones and misses some; the assay was immunoSEQ multiplex PCR. The table records some 80,000 clones, approximately 93% of them present only once. The source material was CD4+ T cells from peripheral blood mononuclear cells, sampled after pregnancy. These receptors were collected from a female donor with multiple sclerosis, enrolled in a pregnancy study.

The chain is built from TRBV11-2 and TRBJ2-7; possible D gene TRBD1, 6 bases. Germline values: CDR1 SGHAT, CDR2 FQNNGV. The V end lost 4 bases, the J end lost 5 bases, and 12 bases lay between the germline ends. The CDR3 has 13 amino acids. The CDR3 coding sequence is TGTGCCAGCAGCTCACGGGACAAAAACGAGCAGTACTTC. Its translation: CASSSRDKNEQYF.

To note about this clone: A read error may produce the germline difference seen at one junction end. The V and J genes are TRBV2 and TRBJ2-1; D is uncertain. The germline V gene encodes CDR1 SNHLY and CDR2 FYNNEI. The CDR3 spans 14 residues. CDR3 in DNA: TGTACCAGCTCCGTGCGGAGCTCCTACAATGAGCAGTTCTTC. It translates to CTSSVRSSYNEQFF.

This clone was recorded only once. The chain has TRBV19 and TRBJ1-1, with D unclear. Germline CDR1 reads LNHDA; CDR2 reads SQIVND (reference sequence). Trimming left V 5 bases short and J 4 bases short, with 11 bases between. The CDR3 totals 13 residues. CDR3 DNA: TGTGCCAGTAGTCTCTCTAGGAGCACTGAAGCTTTCTTT. Translating gives CASSLSRSTEAFF.

The chain recombines TRBV28 with TRBJ2-1; 10 bases align to TRBD2. The V and J ends lost 5 bases and 4 bases, in that order; junction bases with no gene match: 8. Germline values: CDR1 MDHEN, CDR2 SYDVKM. This CDR3 has 16 residues. CDR3 sequence: CASSGTAGGLYNEQFF. In nucleotides, the CDR3 is TGTGCCAGCAGTGGGACAGCGGGAGGGCTATACAATGAGCAGTTCTTC. Variable domain in full (rest from reference TRBV28 and TRBJ2-1): DVKVTQSSRYLVKRTGEKVFLECVQDMDHENMFWYRQDPGLGLRLIYFSYDVKMKEKGDIPEGYSVSREKKERFSLILESASTNQTSMYLCASSGTAGGLYNEQFFGPGTRLTVL.

This chain connects TRBV9 to TRBJ2-7, with TRBD2 matching over 14 bases. The CDR3 loop spans 15 amino acids. From germline, CDR1 is SGDLS and CDR2 YYNGEE. J lost 7 bases, V lost 3 bases, and 6 bases had no gene match. In DNA form, the CDR3 reads TGTGCCAGCAGCGCGGGACTAGCGGGAGTTTGGGAGCAGTACTTC. Protein: CASSAGLAGVWEQYF.

The chain recombines TRBV7-8 with TRBJ2-5; D is perhaps TRBD1 (6 bases). CDR1 and CDR2 (germline): SGHVS, FQNEAQ. The V end lost 2 bases, the J end lost 4 bases, and 11 bases lay between the germline ends. CDR3 length: 14 amino acids. The CDR3 protein is CASSLYTGTETQYF. The DNA for the CDR3 is TGTGCCAGCAGCTTATATACAGGGACAGAGACCCAGTACTTC.

The chain joins TRBV7-2 to TRBJ2-7; 8 bases fit TRBD1. This CDR3 is built from 15 residues. Germline V gene sequence: CDR1 SGHTA, CDR2 FQGNSA. J was trimmed by 2 bases and V by 4 bases; bases with no gene match: 7. This CDR3 is CASSSIQGATYEQYF. The DNA for the CDR3 is TGTGCCAGCAGCTCAATTCAGGGGGCCACCTACGAGCAGTACTTC.

The chain is built from TRBV5-1 and TRBJ2-5; tentative D call: TRBD1 (5 bases). The J call may be in error: the DNA end matches TRBJ2-7 better. CDR3 size: 12 residues. Germline V lookup: CDR1 SGHRS, CDR2 YFSETQ. The CDR3 reads CASSFPRGEQYF. Here the CDR3 DNA reads TGCGCCAGCAGCTTTCCTAGGGGCGAGCAGTACTTC.

The genes are TRBV29-1 and TRBJ2-3, with D maybe TRBD2 (6 bases). Trimming left V 3 bases short and J 5 bases short, with 9 bases between. The CDR3 is 12 amino acids. Germline values: CDR1 SQVTM, CDR2 ANQGSEA. Here the CDR3 reads CSVDGGIDTQYF. The CDR3 DNA is TGCAGCGTTGATGGAGGGATAGATACGCAGTATTTT.

DNA for the CDR3: TGTGCCAGCAGCGCAGGACAGGGGCCCACTGAAGCTTTCTTT. Translated: CASSAGQGPTEAFF. The chain couples TRBV9 to TRBJ1-1; 9 bases agree with TRBD1. V lost 3 bases and J lost 4; bases outside the gene matches: 4. CDR1 is SGDLS, CDR2 YYNGEE, per germline. The CDR3 has 14 residues.

V gene TRBV19 combines with J gene TRBJ2-1, with 13 nucleotides matching TRBD2. The CDR3 consists of 16 residues. In germline, CDR1 is LNHDA, CDR2 SQIVND (reference sequence). With 4 bases clipped from V and 8 bases from J, the junction kept 8 bases outside the gene matches. In nucleotides, the CDR3 is TGTGCCAGTAGTAGACTAGCGGGAGGTATGAGCGATGAGCAGTTCTTC. Amino acids: CASSRLAGGMSDEQFF.

The chain joins TRBV9 to TRBJ1-5; 8 positions agree with TRBD1. Germline V gene data show CDR1 as SGDLS and CDR2 as YYNGEE. The CDR3 extends over 16 amino acids. V lost 3 bases, J lost 1 base, and 6 bases stayed unmatched. CDR3 DNA: TGTGCCAGCAGCGAAGGGCAGGGGGCCAGCAATCAGCCCCAGCATTTT. It encodes CASSEGQGASNQPQHF.

This clone showed up just once. This CDR3 is CASSRDLGTDTQYF. CDR3 bases: TGTGCCAGCTCACGGGACTTGGGCACAGATACGCAGTATTTT. J is TRBJ2-3 and V is TRBV18; D may be TRBD2 (6 bases). The CDR3 covers 14 residues. Germline assignment: CDR1 KGHSH and CDR2 LQKENI. V was pared by 4 bases and J by 1 base, with 9 bases between. Looking up the rest from reference TRBV18 and TRBJ2-3 gives the full variable domain: NAGVMQNPRHLVRRRGQEARLRCSPMKGHSHVYWYRQLPEEGLKFMVYLQKENIIDESGMPKERFSAEFPKEGPSILRIQQVVRGDSAAYFCASSRDLGTDTQYFGPGTRLTVL.

This clone was seen only once. J is TRBJ2-1 and V is TRBV7-2, with 11 positions matching TRBD2. V lost 6 bases to trimming and J lost 3 bases; unmatched junction nucleotides: 4. CDR1 is SGHTA and CDR2 is FQGNSA in the germline V gene. The CDR3 covers 15 residues. In nucleotides, the CDR3 is TGTGCCAGCAGAACTAGCGGGAGCTACTACAATGAGCAGTTCTTC. This encodes CASRTSGSYYNEQFF.

The chain joins TRBV7-8 to TRBJ2-1; TRBD2 agrees at 7 bases. The germline CDR1 and CDR2 sequences are SGHVS and FQNEAQ. Trimming took 7 bases from V and 9 from J; bases not matched to a gene: 9. The CDR3 runs to 13 residues. CDR3 protein: CASTGGSLGEQFF. The CDR3 coding sequence is TGTGCCAGCACAGGCGGGAGTCTGGGTGAGCAGTTCTTC. Full variable domain (remainder filled in from reference TRBV7-8 and TRBJ2-1): GAGVSQSPRYKVAKRGQDVALRCDPISGHVSLFWYQQALGQGPEFLTYFQNEAQLDKSGLPSDRFFAERPEGSVSTLKIQRTQQEDSAVYLCASTGGSLGEQFFGPGTRLTVL.

The rearrangement links TRBV18 to TRBJ2-7; 10 nucleotides match TRBD2. Trimming took 3 bases from V and 0 from J; bases not matched to a gene: 2. The CDR3 sequence is 15 residues long. Germline CDR1 KGHSH, CDR2 LQKENI. As DNA, the CDR3 is TGTGCCAGCTCACCGGCTAGCGGGAGCTCCTACGAGCAGTACTTC. Encoded protein: CASSPASGSSYEQYF.

V usage is TRBV10-3 and J usage is TRBJ2-3; the D gene is possibly TRBD2 (6 bases). CDR3 size: 14 residues. V was clipped by 9 bases and J by 4 bases, with 17 bases between them. Looked up from germline, CDR1 is ENHRY and CDR2 is SYGVKD. CDR3 nucleotides: TGTGCCATGAGCCCCGGGGGTCAGGCAGATACGCAGTATTTT. It is translated as CAMSPGGQADTQYF.

The chain employs TRBV2 and TRBJ1-5, with D possibly TRBD1 on 5 matching bases. The V and J ends lost 2 bases and 6 bases respectively, with 14 bases between them. CDR3 length equals 15 residues. From germline, CDR1 is SNHLY and CDR2 FYNNEI. CDR3 sequence (DNA): TGTGCCAGCAGTGAAAGGGTGACAGTCGGTCAGCCCCAGCATTTT. It encodes CASSERVTVGQPQHF.

The chain uses TRBV29-1 and TRBJ2-7; 9 bases align to TRBD1. Trimming cost V 4 bases and J 10 bases; bases outside gene matches: 17. The CDR3 contains 15 residues. The germline CDR1 and CDR2 sequences are SQVTM and ANQGSEA. The CDR3: CSVAVAGTGYGDQYF. The CDR3 DNA sequence: TGCAGCGTTGCGGTCGCCGGGACAGGGTACGGGGATCAGTACTTC.

This chain links TRBV5-4 with TRBJ2-7; a possible D gene is TRBD2 (6 bases). The CDR3 covers 16 residues. Trimming took 4 bases from V and 1 from J, leaving 18 bases between them. The germline V gene has CDR1 SGHNT and CDR2 YYREEE (reference sequence). CDR3 nucleotide sequence: TGTGCCAGCAGCCAACCAACTAGCTCCCGGTCCTACGAGCAGTACTTC. It codes for CASSQPTSSRSYEQYF.

The chain has TRBV12-5 and TRBJ2-7, with D maybe TRBD2 (6 bases). From germline, CDR1 is LGHNT and CDR2 FRNRAP. The CDR3 extends over 14 amino acids. Between the trimmed V and J ends, which lost 7 bases and 5 bases, there was a span of 18 bases. The CDR3 is CASARGMPNNEQYF. The CDR3 DNA follows: TGTGCTAGTGCCCGGGGGATGCCAAATAACGAGCAGTACTTC.

The rearrangement uses TRBV6-1 and TRBJ1-3; D is unresolved. The CDR3 spans 14 residues. In germline, CDR1 is MNHNS, CDR2 SASEGT. V lost 2 bases to trimming and J lost 6 bases, with 11 bases between them. For the CDR3, the DNA is TGTGCCAGCAGTGAACGGGTTACACAAAACACCATATATTTT. Amino acids: CASSERVTQNTIYF.

This clone has only a few counts. The J gene is TRBJ1-2, the V gene TRBV19; 7 bases are a match to TRBD1. The V and J ends lost 5 bases and 0 bases, in that order; junction bases with no gene match: 3. Germline-derived CDR1 and CDR2 are LNHDA and SQIVND (reference sequence). CDR3 size: 14 residues. The CDR3 nucleotides are TGTGCCAGTAGTCACAGGGGAACTAACTATGGCTACACCTTC. This sequence encodes CASSHRGTNYGYTF.